This TCR beta chain was documented in a study of blood T cell repertoires in COVID-19. At the level of the study: Sample material is recorded as cDNA or gDNA derived from T cells, B-cell-depleted T cells, or PBMCs.

Some clones are missing from TCRdb's copy, which holds only in-frame ones; the method was immunoSEQ multiplex PCR. The repertoire holds approximately 150,000 clones, with roughly 80% as singletons. Germline CDR1 is LNHDA and CDR2 is SQIVND (reference sequence). V shed 5 bases and J 1 base; nucleotides not matched to a gene: 9. CDR3 length equals 17 residues. Recruitment covered about 25 US areas and drew participants whose ages spanned 18 to 89 years. Clinical history as reported by participants underpinned cohort assignment. Input material: PBMCs or T cells enriched from blood (not recorded which). The receptor was isolated from a man aged 35-49 years with acute COVID-19. The J gene is TRBJ1-5, the V gene TRBV19, with 9 bases fitting TRBD1. The CDR3 protein is CASSLGQGTLSNQPQHF. The CDR3, as DNA: TGTGCCAGTAGTTTGGGACAGGGTACTCTGAGCAATCAGCCCCAGCATTTT.